This T cell receptor (beta chain) was obtained from a study of blood T cell repertoires in COVID-19. Study context: Acute and convalescent COVID-19 samples came from the United States, Italy and Spain.

Libraries were prepared by immunoSEQ multiplex PCR; TCRdb keeps only in-frame clonotypes and omits some of them. The repertoire holds 100,000 to 110,000 clones, with almost 80% as singletons. The clonotype originates from a man between 70 and 80 years old with active or convalescent COVID-19. Sequencing input: peripheral blood.

In nucleotides, the CDR3 is TGCGCCAGCAGCTTGATGGTTAGCGGGAGGCCCTACGAGCAGTACTTC. Its translation is CASSLMVSGRPYEQYF. The gene calls are TRBV5-1 and TRBJ2-7; 10 positions match TRBD2. Germline lookup yields CDR1 SGHRS and CDR2 YFSETQ. V gave up 1 base and J gave up 2 bases; unmatched junction bases: 6. The CDR3 length is 16 residues.